The 27 T cell receptor beta chains presented below share a single source sample, sequenced in a study of cytomegalovirus exposure and HLA in healthy donors. The PCR contained 60 Vbeta and 13 Jbeta primers. Using immunoSEQ multiplex PCR, the repertoire was profiled, and TCRdb retains in-frame clones only, with some absent. The sample lists around 86,000 clones, about three quarters occurring once. Sequences were obtained from PBMCs. Receptors originate from a female donor in good health and CMV-seronegative.

The V and J genes are TRBV7-9 and TRBJ1-6, with 7 bases lining up with TRBD1. Germline CDR1 reads SEHNR; CDR2 reads FQNEAQ (reference sequence). With V trimmed by 5 bases and J by 6 bases, 7 bases remained unmatched. The CDR3 is made up of 15 amino acids. The CDR3 spells CASSRTGEVNSPLHF. The CDR3, as DNA: TGTGCCAGCAGCCGCACAGGGGAAGTTAATTCACCCCTCCACTTT.

J is TRBJ1-1 and V is TRBV19; the match to TRBD1 covers 8 bases. The CDR3 is 14 amino acids. The trim removed 6 bases at V and 5 bases at J, leaving 8 bases unmatched. Per germline, CDR1 LNHDA and CDR2 SQIVND (reference sequence). DNA of the CDR3: TGTGCCAGTAGGGATGGACAGGGTGGGACTGAAGCTTTCTTT. Amino acids: CASRDGQGGTEAFF. Combining the CDR3 with reference TRBV19 and TRBJ1-1 gives the whole variable domain DGGITQSPKYLFRKEGQNVTLSCEQNLNHDAMYWYRQDPGQGLRLIYYSQIVNDFQKGDIAEGYSVSREKKESFPLTVTSAQKNPTAFYLCASRDGQGGTEAFFGQGTRLTVV.

The chain carries TRBV27 and TRBJ2-7, with D possibly TRBD2 on 7 matching bases. The V gene lost 6 bases and the J gene lost 0 bases, with 18 bases spanning the gap. This CDR3 contains 16 residues. Germline CDR1 MNHEY, CDR2 SMNVEV (reference sequence). This CDR3 reads CASRLGGGSRSYEQYF. Here the CDR3 DNA reads TGTGCCAGCAGACTTGGCGGGGGCTCCCGCTCCTACGAGCAGTACTTC.

The chain carries TRBV4-2 and TRBJ1-2; 9 bases map to TRBD1. Per germline, CDR1 LGHNA and CDR2 YNFKEQ. This CDR3 is built from 16 residues. Trimming removed 0 bases from V and 4 bases from J; junction bases left unmatched: 6. The CDR3 nucleotides are TGTGCCAGCAGCCAAGACCTGGGACAGGGAGGCTATGGCTACACCTTC. Its protein is CASSQDLGQGGYGYTF.

CDR3 loop: CASSRREGVGEKLFF. The CDR3 DNA reads as TGCGCCAGCAGCCGGCGGGAGGGGGTAGGGGAAAAACTGTTTTTT. The J gene is TRBJ1-4, the V gene TRBV4-3, with D maybe TRBD1 (6 bases). The CDR3 sequence is 15 residues long. Trimming stripped 4 bases from V and 8 bases from J, with 17 bases between. Looked up from germline, CDR1 is LGHNA and CDR2 is YSLEER.

J is TRBJ2-7 and V is TRBV18; TRBD1 agrees at 10 bases. There are 15 residues in the CDR3. Germline V CDR1 and CDR2: KGHSH, LQKENI. Unmatched junction bases numbered 3, after V lost 3 bases and J lost 1 base. CDR3 nucleotide sequence: TGTGCCAGCTCACCGGGACAGGGGCCTTCCTACGAGCAGTACTTC. Encoded protein: CASSPGQGPSYEQYF.

This chain uses TRBV9 with TRBJ1-2; TRBD1 matches 7 bases. The germline V gene has CDR1 SGDLS and CDR2 YYNGEE. This CDR3 region has 15 residues. The ends lost 3 bases at V and 3 bases at J; junction bases unmatched: 8. CDR3 DNA: TGTGCCAGCAGCGCAGGAGGGGGCATGGACTATGGCTACACCTTC. This encodes CASSAGGGMDYGYTF.

The chain has TRBV7-2 and TRBJ2-1; 12 bases agree with TRBD2. CDR3 length: 15 amino acids. V trimming: 5 bases; J trimming: 8 bases; junction bases outside the gene matches: 7. The germline gives CDR1 SGHTA, CDR2 FQGNSA. CDR3 sequence (DNA): TGTGCCAGCAGCCCTCTAGCGGGGGGGCGGTATGAGCAGTTCTTC. This codes for CASSPLAGGRYEQFF. Based on the CDR3 plus reference TRBV7-2 and TRBJ2-1, the full variable domain is GAGVSQSPSNKVTEKGKDVELRCDPISGHTALYWYRQSLGQGLEFLIYFQGNSAPDKSGLPSDRFSAERTGGSVSTLTIQRTQQEDSAVYLCASSPLAGGRYEQFFGPGTRLTVL.

Points on this clone: Other DNA sequences from this sample encode an identical CDR3 as well. V gene TRBV28 combines with J gene TRBJ2-7, with a weak D call TRBD1 (6 bases). CDR1 and CDR2 from the germline V gene are MDHEN and SYDVKM. CDR3 length equals 12 residues. Trimming removed 2 bases at V and 4 bases at J, with 6 bases between. DNA of the CDR3: TGTGCCAGCAGTTTACAGGGGTACGAGCAGTACTTC. Translated, it gives CASSLQGYEQYF.

This clone came up once. The chain is built from TRBV15 and TRBJ2-2; D perhaps matches TRBD1 (6 bases). This CDR3 region has 16 residues. The germline V gene encodes CDR1 LNHNV and CDR2 YYDKDF (reference sequence). V lost 5 bases, J lost 2 bases, and 15 bases lay in between. The DNA for the CDR3 is TGTGCCACCAGCCCCTGGACAGTACAAAACACCGGGGAGCTGTTTTTT. Its protein is CATSPWTVQNTGELFF.

In the case of this clone: The same CDR3 arises from other DNA sequences in this sample as well. The chain couples TRBV27 to TRBJ2-7, with no clear D. Germline V gene data show CDR1 as MNHEY and CDR2 as SMNVEV (reference sequence). V lost 6 bases, J lost 7 bases, and 13 bases lay in between. CDR3 length equals 12 residues. The CDR3 DNA reads as TGTGCCAGCAGCTTCAGTTCTGGTGAGCAGTACTTC. The encoded protein is CASSFSSGEQYF.

The J gene is TRBJ1-4, the V gene TRBV6-5; 7 bases agree with TRBD1. V dropped 6 bases and J dropped 3; count of bases not matched to a gene: 4. Germline V gene sequence: CDR1 MNHEY, CDR2 SVGAGI. The CDR3 consists of 14 residues. The CDR3 reads CASRGTVPNEKLFF. The CDR3 DNA reads TGTGCCAGCAGGGGGACAGTTCCTAATGAAAAACTGTTTTTT.

J is TRBJ1-2 and V is TRBV10-3; TRBD1 matches 7 bases. CDR1 and CDR2 (germline): ENHRY, SYGVKD. There are 13 residues in the CDR3. Unmatched junction bases numbered 7, after V lost 8 bases and J lost 4 bases. Here the CDR3 reads CAIAETGTYGYTF. CDR3 sequence (DNA): TGTGCCATCGCCGAGACAGGGACCTATGGCTACACCTTC.

The rearrangement joins TRBV7-9 to TRBJ2-3, with TRBD2 identical over 9 bases. This CDR3 comprises 18 residues. V lost 1 base and J lost 1; bases outside the gene matches: 9. Germline CDR1 reads SEHNR; CDR2 reads FQNEAQ (reference sequence). The CDR3: CASSLGTSVFVGTDTQYF. CDR3 sequence (DNA): TGTGCCAGCAGCTTAGGGACTAGCGTCTTCGTTGGCACAGATACGCAGTATTTT.

The V call is TRBV4-3, the J call TRBJ2-1; D gene uncertain. The CDR3 runs to 18 residues. Per germline, CDR1 LGHNA and CDR2 YSLEER. V was clipped by 0 bases and J by 7 bases, with 22 bases between them. CDR3 amino acids: CASSQEPVWYDEANEQFF. The CDR3 DNA reads as TGCGCCAGCAGCCAAGAACCGGTGTGGTATGATGAGGCTAATGAGCAGTTCTTC.

The rearrangement joins TRBV6-5 to TRBJ1-2; 7 bases line up with TRBD1. CDR1 is MNHEY and CDR2 is SVGAGI in the germline V gene. The length of the CDR3 is 14 residues. Losses at the gene ends were 3 bases for V and 7 bases for J; bases not matched to a gene: 8. CDR3 protein: CASSYVGDSSGYTF. In DNA form, the CDR3 reads TGTGCCAGCAGTTATGTTGGGGACAGCAGTGGCTACACCTTC.

The CDR3 sequence is CASSKGDRVHEQYF. The CDR3 coding sequence is TGTGCCAGCAGCAAGGGGGACAGGGTCCACGAGCAGTACTTC. The chain recombines TRBV6-5 with TRBJ2-7, with 9 bases matching TRBD1. The CDR3 covers 14 residues. The germline CDR1 and CDR2 sequences are MNHEY and SVGAGI. V shed 6 bases and J 5 bases; nucleotides not matched to a gene: 8.

The J gene is TRBJ2-1, the V gene TRBV10-3; 9 bases are shared with TRBD2. The CDR3 contains 17 residues. The V gene end was trimmed by 3 bases and the J gene end by 0 bases; junction bases not matched to a gene: 6. In germline, CDR1 is ENHRY, CDR2 SYGVKD. The CDR3 reads CAISESSGRSSYNEQFF. The CDR3 DNA reads as TGTGCCATCAGTGAATCCAGCGGGAGGAGCTCCTACAATGAGCAGTTCTTC.

CDR3 coding DNA: TGTGCCAGCAGCCAAGAAGCGCGCGGCGAGACCCAGTACTTC. Protein product: CASSQEARGETQYF. This sequence joins TRBV4-2 and TRBJ2-5; D is undetermined. The CDR3 length is 14 residues. CDR1 LGHNA and CDR2 YNFKEQ come from the germline V gene. Trimming cost V 0 bases and J 5 bases, with 10 bases left between them.

The CDR3 nucleotides are TGTGCCAGCTCCATGGGGGGGGACACTGAAGCTTTCTTT. Protein: CASSMGGDTEAFF. This chain connects TRBV18 to TRBJ1-1; D is possibly TRBD1 (5 bases). V lost 6 bases and J 3 bases, leaving 11 bases between the germline ends. The CDR3 is 13 amino acids. The germline gives CDR1 KGHSH, CDR2 LQKENI.

This clone was detected only a few times. The chain couples TRBV5-8 to TRBJ1-1; a possible D gene is TRBD1 (6 bases). CDR3 length: 16 amino acids. The germline V gene has CDR1 SGHTS and CDR2 YDEGEE. V was shortened by 1 base and J by 1 base, with 14 bases between the two germline ends. CDR3 nucleotides: TGTGCCAGCAGCTTGTGGGGCAGGGGAAGGAACACTGAAGCTTTCTTT. Translated: CASSLWGRGRNTEAFF.

The rearrangement joins TRBV5-6 to TRBJ2-1; D is perhaps TRBD1 (5 bases). The germline V and J ends were trimmed by 1 base and 9 bases, with 17 bases remaining between them. The CDR3 extends over 15 amino acids. Germline V gene lookup returns CDR1 SGHDT and CDR2 YYEEEE. The CDR3 loop is CASSLWGGRAGEQFF. In DNA, the CDR3 is TGTGCCAGCAGCTTGTGGGGTGGCAGGGCTGGTGAGCAGTTCTTC.

Only one count was recorded for this clone. CDR3 nucleotides: TGTGCCAGCACTAGAGCGGGAGCCGGGGAGCTGTTTTTT. It translates to CASTRAGAGELFF. The chain couples TRBV25-1 to TRBJ2-2; 8 nucleotides match TRBD2. Germline-derived CDR1 and CDR2 are MGHDK and SYGVNS. V dropped 7 bases and J dropped 6; count of bases not matched to a gene: 4. CDR3 size: 13 residues.

The chain employs TRBV28 and TRBJ1-2; 7 bases line up with TRBD1. Germline CDR1 and CDR2: MDHEN and SYDVKM. V trimming: 3 bases; J trimming: 3 bases; junction bases outside the gene matches: 4. The CDR3 is 14 amino acids. CDR3 loop: CASSFAQGYYGYTF. The CDR3 bases are TGTGCCAGCAGTTTCGCACAGGGGTACTATGGCTACACCTTC.

The rearrangement joins TRBV7-2 to TRBJ1-3; a weak D match, TRBD1 (5 bases). This CDR3 spans 15 amino acids. The germline gives CDR1 SGHTA, CDR2 FQGNSA. With 1 base removed from V and 2 bases from J, the gap between germline ends came to 9 bases. CDR3 in amino acids: CASSLGRGTGNTIYF. The CDR3, as DNA: TGTGCCAGCAGCTTAGGCCGGGGGACTGGAAACACCATATATTTT.

This clone appeared a single time. The V and J genes are TRBV19 and TRBJ1-1; 7 nucleotides match TRBD1. CDR1 is LNHDA, CDR2 SQIVND, per germline (reference sequence). This CDR3 contains 17 residues. After removal of 4 bases from V and 1 base from J, the junction contained 12 bases not matched to a gene. In DNA form, the CDR3 reads TGTGCCAGTAGTACAAGGGTATGGGGACAGAGGAACACTGAAGCTTTCTTT. It specifies CASSTRVWGQRNTEAFF.

The chain joins TRBV9 to TRBJ2-3; 10 positions match TRBD2. The V and J ends lost 0 bases and 3 bases, in that order; junction bases with no gene match: 1. The CDR3 extends over 15 amino acids. The germline gives CDR1 SGDLS, CDR2 YYNGEE. Here the CDR3 reads CASSVGGLATDTQYF. CDR3 sequence (DNA): TGTGCCAGCAGCGTAGGGGGACTAGCGACAGATACGCAGTATTTT. Combining the CDR3 with reference TRBV9 and TRBJ2-3 gives the whole variable domain DSGVTQTPKHLITATGQRVTLRCSPRSGDLSVYWYQQSLDQGLQFLIQYYNGEERAKGNILERFSAQQFPDLHSELNLSSLELGDSALYFCASSVGGLATDTQYFGPGTRLTVL.